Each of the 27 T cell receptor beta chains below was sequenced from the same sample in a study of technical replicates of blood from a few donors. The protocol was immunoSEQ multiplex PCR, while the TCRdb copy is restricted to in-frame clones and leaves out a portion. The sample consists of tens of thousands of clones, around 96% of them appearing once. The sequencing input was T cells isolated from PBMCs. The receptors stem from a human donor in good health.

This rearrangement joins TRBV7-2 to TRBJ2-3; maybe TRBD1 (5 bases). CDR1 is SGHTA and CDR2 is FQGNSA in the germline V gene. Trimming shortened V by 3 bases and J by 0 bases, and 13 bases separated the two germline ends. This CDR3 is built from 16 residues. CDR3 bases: TGTGCCAGCAGCTTCCTAGGGGTTACTAGCACAGATACGCAGTATTTT. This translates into CASSFLGVTSTDTQYF.

CDR3 region: CASSHQGGATGELFF. CDR3 coding DNA: TGCGCCAGCAGCCACCAAGGAGGGGCCACCGGGGAGCTGTTTTTT. The J gene is TRBJ2-2, the V gene TRBV4-1, with D possibly being TRBD2 (6 bases). The V gene's germline CDR1 is MGHRA and CDR2 YSYEKL. Trimming pared 3 bases from V and 4 bases from J, leaving 12 bases between. This CDR3 region has 15 residues.

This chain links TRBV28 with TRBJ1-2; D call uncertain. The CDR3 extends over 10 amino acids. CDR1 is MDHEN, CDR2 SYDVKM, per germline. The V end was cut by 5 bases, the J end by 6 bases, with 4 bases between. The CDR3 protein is CASSRNGYTF. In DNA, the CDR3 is TGTGCCAGCAGTCGTAATGGCTACACCTTC.

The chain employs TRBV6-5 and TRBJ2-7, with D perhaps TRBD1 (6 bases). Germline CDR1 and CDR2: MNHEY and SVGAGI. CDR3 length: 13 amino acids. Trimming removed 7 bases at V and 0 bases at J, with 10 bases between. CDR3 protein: CASTDSYSYEQYF. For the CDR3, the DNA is TGTGCCAGCACGGACAGTTACTCCTACGAGCAGTACTTC.

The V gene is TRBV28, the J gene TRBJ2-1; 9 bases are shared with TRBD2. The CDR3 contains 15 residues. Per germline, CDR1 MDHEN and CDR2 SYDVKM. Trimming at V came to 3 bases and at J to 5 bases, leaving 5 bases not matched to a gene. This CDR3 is CASSFMRLADNEQFF. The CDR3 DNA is TGTGCCAGCAGTTTTATGAGACTAGCGGACAATGAGCAGTTCTTC.

CDR3 nucleotide sequence: TGCGCCAGCAGCTTGGGGGGGGACTATGGCTACACCTTC. It specifies CASSLGGDYGYTF. V gene TRBV5-1 combines with J gene TRBJ1-2, with TRBD1 as a possible D gene (5 bases). The CDR3 spans 13 residues. V dropped 0 bases and J dropped 3 bases, with 6 bases sitting between them. The germline CDR1 and CDR2 sequences are SGHRS and YFSETQ.

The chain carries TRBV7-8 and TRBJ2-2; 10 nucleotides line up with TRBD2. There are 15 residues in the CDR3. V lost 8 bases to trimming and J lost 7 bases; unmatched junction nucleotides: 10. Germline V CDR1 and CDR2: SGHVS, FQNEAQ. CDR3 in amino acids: CASESGRVTGGELFF. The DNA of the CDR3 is TGTGCCAGCGAGAGCGGGAGGGTGACGGGCGGGGAGCTGTTTTTT.

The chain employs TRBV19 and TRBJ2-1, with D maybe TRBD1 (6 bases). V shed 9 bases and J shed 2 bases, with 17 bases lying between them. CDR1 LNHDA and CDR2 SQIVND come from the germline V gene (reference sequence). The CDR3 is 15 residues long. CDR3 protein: CASTPQGTPYNEQFF. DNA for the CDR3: TGTGCCAGCACCCCACAGGGAACTCCCTACAATGAGCAGTTCTTC.

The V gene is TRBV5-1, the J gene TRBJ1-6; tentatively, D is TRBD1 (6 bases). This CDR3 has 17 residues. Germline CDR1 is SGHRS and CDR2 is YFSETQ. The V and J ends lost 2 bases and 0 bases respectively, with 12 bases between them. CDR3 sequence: CASSLGQTSSYNSPLHF. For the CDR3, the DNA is TGCGCCAGCAGCTTAGGACAGACCAGCTCCTATAATTCACCCCTCCACTTT.

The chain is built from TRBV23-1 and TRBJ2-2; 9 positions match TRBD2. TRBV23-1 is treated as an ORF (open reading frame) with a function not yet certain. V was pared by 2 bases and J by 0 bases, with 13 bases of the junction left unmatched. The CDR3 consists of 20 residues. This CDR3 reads CASSQPPQREAHSNTGELFF. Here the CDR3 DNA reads TGCGCCAGCAGTCAACCCCCCCAGCGGGAGGCCCATTCGAACACCGGGGAGCTGTTTTTT.

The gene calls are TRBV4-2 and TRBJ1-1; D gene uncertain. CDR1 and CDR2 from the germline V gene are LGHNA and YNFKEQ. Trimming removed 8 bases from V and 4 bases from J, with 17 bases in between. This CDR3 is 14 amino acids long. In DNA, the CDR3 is TGTGCCAGCCTGCGTGCCCCCACGGGCACTGAAGCTTTCTTT. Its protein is CASLRAPTGTEAFF.

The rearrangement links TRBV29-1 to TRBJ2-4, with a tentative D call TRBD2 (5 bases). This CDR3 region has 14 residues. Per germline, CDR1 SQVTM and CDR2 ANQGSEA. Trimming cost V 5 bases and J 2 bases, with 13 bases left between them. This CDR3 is CSVSGVTTKNIQYF. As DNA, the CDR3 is TGCAGCGTTTCCGGGGTAACCACCAAAAACATTCAGTACTTC.

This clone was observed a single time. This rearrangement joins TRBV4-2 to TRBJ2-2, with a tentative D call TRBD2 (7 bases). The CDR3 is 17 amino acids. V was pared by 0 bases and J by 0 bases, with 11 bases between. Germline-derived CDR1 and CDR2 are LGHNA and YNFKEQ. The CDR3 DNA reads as TGTGCCAGCAGCCAAGAGGGGGGGGCGGCGAACACCGGGGAGCTGTTTTTT. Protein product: CASSQEGGAANTGELFF.

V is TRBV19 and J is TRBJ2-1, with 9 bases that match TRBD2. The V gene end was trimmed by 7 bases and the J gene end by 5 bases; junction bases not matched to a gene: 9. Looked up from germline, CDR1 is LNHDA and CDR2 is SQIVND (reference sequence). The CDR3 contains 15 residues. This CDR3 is CASKPASGIDNEQFF. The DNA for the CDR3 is TGTGCCAGTAAGCCGGCTAGCGGGATCGACAATGAGCAGTTCTTC.

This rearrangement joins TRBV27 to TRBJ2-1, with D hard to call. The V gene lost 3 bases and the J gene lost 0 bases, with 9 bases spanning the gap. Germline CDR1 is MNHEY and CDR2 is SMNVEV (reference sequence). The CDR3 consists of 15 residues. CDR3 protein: CASSLKAYSYNEQFF. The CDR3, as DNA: TGTGCCAGCAGTTTGAAAGCATACTCCTACAATGAGCAGTTCTTC.

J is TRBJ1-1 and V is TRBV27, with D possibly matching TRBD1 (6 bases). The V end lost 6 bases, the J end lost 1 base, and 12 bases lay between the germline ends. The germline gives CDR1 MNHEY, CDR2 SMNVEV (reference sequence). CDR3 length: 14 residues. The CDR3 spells CASSVQGENTEAFF. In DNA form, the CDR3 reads TGTGCCAGCAGCGTACAGGGTGAGAACACTGAAGCTTTCTTT.

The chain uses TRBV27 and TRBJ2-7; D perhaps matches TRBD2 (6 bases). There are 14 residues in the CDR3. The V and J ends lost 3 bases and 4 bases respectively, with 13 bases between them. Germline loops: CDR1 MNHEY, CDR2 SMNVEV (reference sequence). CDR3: CASSLGSSGYEQYF. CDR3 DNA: TGTGCCAGCAGTTTGGGTTCCAGCGGGTACGAGCAGTACTTC.

In nucleotides, the CDR3 is TGTGCCAGCAGTTACTCGACGCGGGGGGTCCGGCAGTTCTTC. Translated: CASSYSTRGVRQFF. This chain links TRBV6-5 with TRBJ2-1, with 8 nucleotides matching TRBD2. Germline-derived CDR1 and CDR2 are MNHEY and SVGAGI. V dropped 0 bases and J dropped 12; count of bases not matched to a gene: 7. CDR3 length: 14 amino acids.

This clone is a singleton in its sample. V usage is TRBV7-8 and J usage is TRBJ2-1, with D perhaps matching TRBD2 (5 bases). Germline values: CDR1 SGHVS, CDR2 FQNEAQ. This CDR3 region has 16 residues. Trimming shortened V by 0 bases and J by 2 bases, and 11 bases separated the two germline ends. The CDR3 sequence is CASSLAGLAAYNEQFF. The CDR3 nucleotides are TGTGCCAGCAGCTTAGCGGGCCTAGCAGCCTACAATGAGCAGTTCTTC.

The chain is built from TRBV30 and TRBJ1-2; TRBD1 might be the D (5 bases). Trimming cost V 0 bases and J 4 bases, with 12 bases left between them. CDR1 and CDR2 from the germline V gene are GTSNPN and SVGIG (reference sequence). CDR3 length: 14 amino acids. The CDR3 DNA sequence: TGTGCCTGGAGTGTAGGACACCTGTCCTATGGCTACACCTTC. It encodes CAWSVGHLSYGYTF.

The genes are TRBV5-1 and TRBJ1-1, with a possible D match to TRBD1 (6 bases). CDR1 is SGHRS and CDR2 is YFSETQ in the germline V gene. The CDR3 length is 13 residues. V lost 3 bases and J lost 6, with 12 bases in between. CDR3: CASSSGGGPEAFF. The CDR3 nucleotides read TGCGCCAGCAGCTCCGGGGGGGGGCCTGAAGCTTTCTTT.

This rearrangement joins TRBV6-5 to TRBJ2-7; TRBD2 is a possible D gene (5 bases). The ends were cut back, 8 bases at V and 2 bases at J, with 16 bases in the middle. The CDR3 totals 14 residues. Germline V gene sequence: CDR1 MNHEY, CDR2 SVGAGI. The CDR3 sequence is CASGRTEAAYEQYF. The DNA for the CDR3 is TGTGCCAGCGGACGGACGGAAGCGGCCTACGAGCAGTACTTC.

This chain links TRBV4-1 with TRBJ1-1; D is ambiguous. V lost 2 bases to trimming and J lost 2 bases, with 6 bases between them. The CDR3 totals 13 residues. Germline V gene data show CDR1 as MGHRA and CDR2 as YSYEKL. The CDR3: CASSQTSNTEAFF. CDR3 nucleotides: TGCGCCAGCAGCCAAACATCCAACACTGAAGCTTTCTTT.

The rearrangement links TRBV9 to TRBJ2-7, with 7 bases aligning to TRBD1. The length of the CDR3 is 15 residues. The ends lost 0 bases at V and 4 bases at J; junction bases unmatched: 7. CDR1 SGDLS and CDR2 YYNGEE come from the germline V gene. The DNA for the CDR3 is TGTGCCAGCAGCGTAGGGAGCGGCAGGGGGTACGAGCAGTACTTC. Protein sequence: CASSVGSGRGYEQYF.

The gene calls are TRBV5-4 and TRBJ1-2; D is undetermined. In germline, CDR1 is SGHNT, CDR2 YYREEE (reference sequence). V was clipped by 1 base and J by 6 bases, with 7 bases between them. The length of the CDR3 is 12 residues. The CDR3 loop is CASSLFQNGYTF. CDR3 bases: TGTGCCAGCAGCTTGTTCCAGAATGGCTACACCTTC.

Written as DNA, the CDR3 is TGTGCCAGCAGTCTTAACGGACGGGGGGTTGCGTCTGGGGCCAACGTCCTGACTTTC. This encodes CASSLNGRGVASGANVLTF. The chain has TRBV27 and TRBJ2-6, with 7 positions matching TRBD2. Germline trimming cut 5 bases from V and 1 base from J; bases unmatched to any gene: 14. Germline values: CDR1 MNHEY, CDR2 SMNVEV (reference sequence). The CDR3 runs to 19 residues.

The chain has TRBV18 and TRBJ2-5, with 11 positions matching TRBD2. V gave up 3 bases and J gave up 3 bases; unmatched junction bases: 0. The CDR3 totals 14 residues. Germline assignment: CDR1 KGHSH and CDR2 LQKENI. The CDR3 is CASSPGLAEETQYF. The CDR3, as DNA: TGTGCCAGCTCACCGGGACTAGCGGAAGAGACCCAGTACTTC.